This entry concerns a single T cell receptor (beta chain). What it binds is unknown. The data derive from a study of identical twins. TCRdb ran MiXCR on the 5' RACE reads and lists one entry per CDR3 protein. The table shows around 480,000 distinct CDR3 sequences, with 11% to 15% occurring only once. The CDR3 runs to 14 residues. CDR1 and CDR2 (germline): MNHEY, SVGEGT. V dropped 7 bases and J dropped 4; count of bases not matched to a gene: 8. Study outcomes and limitations: Zero-insertion results could be subject to partial confounding by invariant MAIT and iNKT cells. Among out-of-frame alpha sequences shared by twins, low generation probability occurred in excess. Cross-sectional statistics underpinned the conclusions; the same donors were not followed. While abundant cord blood beta clonotypes carried fewer insertions, memory repertoires showed no such pattern.

This sample was shared with a second study, whose subject was yellow fever vaccine responses in identical twins.

Sequencing was carried out using CD4+ T cells sorted from blood. V and J are TRBV6-2 or TRBV6-3 and TRBJ2-5; the match to TRBD1 covers 8 bases. The receptor was derived from a young woman in good health. This CDR3 reads CASTPDRVRETQYF. The CDR3 DNA reads as TGTGCCAGCACTCCGGACAGGGTGAGAGAGACCCAGTACTTC.